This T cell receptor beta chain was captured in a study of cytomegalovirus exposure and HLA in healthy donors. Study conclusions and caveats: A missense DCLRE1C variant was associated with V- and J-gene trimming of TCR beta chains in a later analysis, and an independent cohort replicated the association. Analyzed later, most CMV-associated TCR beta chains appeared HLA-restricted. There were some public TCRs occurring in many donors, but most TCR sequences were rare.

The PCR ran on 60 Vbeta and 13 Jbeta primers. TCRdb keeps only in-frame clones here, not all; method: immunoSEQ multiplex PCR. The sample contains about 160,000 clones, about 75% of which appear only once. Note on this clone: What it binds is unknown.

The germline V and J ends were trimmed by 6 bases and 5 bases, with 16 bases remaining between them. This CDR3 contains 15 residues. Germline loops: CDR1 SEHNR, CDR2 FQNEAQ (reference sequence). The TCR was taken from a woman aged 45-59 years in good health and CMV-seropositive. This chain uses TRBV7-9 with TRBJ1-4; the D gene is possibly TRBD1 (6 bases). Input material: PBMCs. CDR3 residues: CASSLYREANEKLFF. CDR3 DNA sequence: TGTGCCAGCAGTTTATACAGGGAAGCGAATGAAAAACTGTTTTTT.